The rows below give T cell receptor beta chains drawn from one sample of a study of Graves' ophthalmopathy and Graves' hyperthyroidism. TCRdb itself ran the multiplex PCR reads through MiXCR, one entry per CDR3 protein. This repertoire shows hundreds of thousands of distinct CDR3 sequences, about a fifth found once; its top ten account for 43%. The material sequenced was peripheral blood. The receptors originated from a woman aged 45-65 years with Graves' ophthalmopathy. Each CDR3 is given with its conserved first and last residue. Fields, in order: D gene, J gene, V gene, clone size, CDR3 DNA, CDR3 protein. The D gene is left open where the match is weak. The size entry is marked missing in some rows and otherwise reads once, few, many or a size class.

>NA|TRBJ2-5|TRBV27|NA
TGTGCCAGCAGGGTTGGGACAGTCGGGGGGACCCAGTACTTC
CASRVGTVGGTQYF
>NA|TRBJ1-6|TRBV28|many
TGTGCCAGCAGACAGGCTAGCTCCTATAATTCACCCCTCCACTTT
CASRQASSYNSPLHF
>TRBD1|TRBJ1-1|TRBV12-3/TRBV12-4|many
TGTGCCAGCAGTTTGCATAGGACAGGACCCATTGAAGCTTTCTTT
CASSLHRTGPIEAFF
>NA|TRBJ2-5|TRBV12-3/TRBV12-4|many
TGTGCCAGCAGTTTAATGGGCCCTTATGCAGGGGTGGAGACCCAGTACTTC
CASSLMGPYAGVETQYF
>NA|TRBJ2-7|TRBV28|many
TGTGCCAGCAGCCGGGACACCATCGTGGACGAGCAGTACTTC
CASSRDTIVDEQYF
>NA|TRBJ2-5|TRBV9|many
TGTGCCAGCAGCCAGGACGAGGGGACCCAGTACTTC
CASSQDEGTQYF
>NA|TRBJ2-7|TRBV24-1|many
TGTGCCACCAGTGATGGGCCCGGGACAACCTACGAGCAGTACTTC
CATSDGPGTTYEQYF
>NA|TRBJ2-5|TRBV7-9|many
TGTGCCAGCAGCTTAGGCGTGGTACAAGAGACCCAGTACTTC
CASSLGVVQETQYF
>NA|TRBJ1-1|TRBV7-8|many
TGTGCCAGCAGCTTAGGGACTGCGGTCGGGGCTTTCTTT
CASSLGTAVGAFF
>NA|TRBJ2-3|TRBV6-1|many
TGTGCCACCTCGCAGCGCGGTGGTACGCAGTATTTT
CATSQRGGTQYF
>TRBD1|TRBJ1-6|TRBV4-1|few
TGCGCCAGCAGCCAAGATCAGGGAACAGGGGGCTACTCACCCCTCCACTTT
CASSQDQGTGGYSPLHF
>TRBD2|TRBJ2-7|TRBV20-1|many
TGCAGTGCTAGAGTGGGGCTAGCGGTAACCGGCGAGCAGTACTTC
CSARVGLAVTGEQYF
>NA|TRBJ1-1|TRBV6-5|many
TGTGCCAGCAGTTACCACAGTAGAGCTTTCTTT
CASSYHSRAFF
>NA|TRBJ2-7|TRBV7-6|NA
TGTGCCAGCAGCTTAGGGGAGCACGAGCAGTACTTC
CASSLGEHEQYF
>NA|TRBJ2-7|TRBV28|many
TGTGCCAGCAGTTTGATGGGCACCAGCGAGCAGTACTTC
CASSLMGTSEQYF
>NA|TRBJ2-5|TRBV30|many
TGTGCCTGGAGTACCAGCGACCAAGAGACCCAGTACTTC
CAWSTSDQETQYF
>TRBD1|TRBJ1-5|TRBV7-8|NA
TGTGCCAGCAGCTTACAGGGGGCGAGGAGCAATCAGCCCCAGCATTTT
CASSLQGARSNQPQHF
>TRBD1|TRBJ1-1|TRBV29-1|many
TGCAGCGGGGACAGGGGGCCAGGCACTGAAGCTTTCTTT
CSGDRGPGTEAFF
>NA|TRBJ2-7|TRBV6-1|many
TGTGCCAGCAATGGGGGTCCGCAGGATTATAACTACGAGCAGTACTTC
CASNGGPQDYNYEQYF
>NA|TRBJ2-4|TRBV5-6|many
TGTGCCAGCAGCTCCTCGGTTGGTATCCGAGCCAAAAACATTCAGTACTTC
CASSSSVGIRAKNIQYF
>NA|TRBJ1-3|TRBV5-1|few
TGCGCCAGCAGCTTGGCCCAGGGAACTGTTGGAAACACCATATATTTT
CASSLAQGTVGNTIYF
>NA|TRBJ1-1|TRBV28|many
TGTGCCAGCAGTTTATTGGGGGGCTGGGACACTGAAGCTTTCTTT
CASSLLGGWDTEAFF
>TRBD2|TRBJ2-7|TRBV9|NA
TGTGCCAGCAGCGTAGGACTAGCGGGAGACTACGAGCAGTACTTC
CASSVGLAGDYEQYF
>NA|TRBJ1-2|TRBV18|few
TGTGCCAGCTCTACCACTCCGGTCAACACCTATGGCTACACCTTC
CASSTTPVNTYGYTF
>NA|TRBJ1-5|TRBV12-3/TRBV12-4|NA
TGTGCCAGCAGTTTAGCGGTGTTGGGCAATCAGCCCCAGCCTTTT
CASSLAVLGNQPQPF
>NA|TRBJ2-5|TRBV28|many
TGTGCCAGCACCACTCCCCCTGAGACCCAGTACTTC
CASTTPPETQYF
>TRBD2|TRBJ2-5|TRBV20-1|few
TGCAGTGCGAGGAGCCTAGCGGGGGCACAAGAGACCCAGTACTTC
CSARSLAGAQETQYF
>TRBD1|TRBJ2-2|TRBV12-3/TRBV12-4|many
TGTGCCAGCAGTTTCAGGACAGGGGGGTTCACCGGGGAGCTGTTTTTT
CASSFRTGGFTGELFF
>NA|TRBJ1-1|TRBV4-1|many
TGCGCCAGCAGCCAAGTCGAGGACAGTCGGAGAACTGAAGCTTTCTTT
CASSQVEDSRRTEAFF
>NA|TRBJ2-5|TRBV7-2|NA
TGTGCCAGCAGCCAACGGACAACGCAGAGAGAGACCCAGTACTTC
CASSQRTTQRETQYF
>TRBD2|TRBJ2-5|TRBV29-1|many
TGCAGCGTCGCCCAACCGACTAGCGGGAGACGGGAGACCCAGTACTTC
CSVAQPTSGRRETQYF
>NA|TRBJ2-7|TRBV28|many
TGTGCCAGCACGGGGGCTTACTACGAGCAGTACTTC
CASTGAYYEQYF
>NA|TRBJ2-7|TRBV5-1|many
TGCGCCAGCAGCTTGGAACCGGACAAAATCTACGAGCAGTACTTC
CASSLEPDKIYEQYF
>TRBD1|TRBJ1-1|TRBV15|few
TGTGCCACCAGCAGGAGGAGGACAGGGAACACTGAAGCTTTCTTT
CATSRRRTGNTEAFF
>NA|TRBJ1-2|TRBV12-3/TRBV12-4|once
TGTGCCAGCAGTTTAAACCCGGACTATGGCTACACCTTC
CASSLNPDYGYTF
>NA|TRBJ2-2|TRBV7-2|few
TGTGCCAGCAGCCGACGTATGTGCACCGGGGAGCTGTTTTTT
CASSRRMCTGELFF
>TRBD1|TRBJ2-7|TRBV6-1|many
TGTGCCAGCAGGACAACAGGGGGGCAATCGTACGAGCAGTACTTC
CASRTTGGQSYEQYF
>NA|TRBJ2-2|TRBV12-3/TRBV12-4|many
TGTGCCAGCAGTTTGGGTTGGGCGGCCGGGGAGCTGTTTTTT
CASSLGWAAGELFF
>NA|TRBJ1-6|TRBV10-3|many
TGTGCCACCGGGAACTACGGAAGCTCCTATAATTCACCCCTCCACTTT
CATGNYGSSYNSPLHF
>TRBD1|TRBJ2-2|TRBV6-2/TRBV6-3|many
TGTGCCAGCAGCGGGACAGCCGGGGAGCTGTTTTTT
CASSGTAGELFF
>TRBD1|TRBJ2-7|TRBV6-1|many
TGTGCCAGCAGTGTAGACAGGGCCACCTACGAGCAGTACTTC
CASSVDRATYEQYF
>NA|TRBJ1-5|TRBV19|NA
TGTGCCAGTAGTATGATGAGTAGCAATCAGCCCCAGCATTTT
CASSMMSSNQPQHF
>TRBD2|TRBJ2-5|TRBV20-1|many
TGCAGTGCTAGAGATATGGGGGAGGGGCTACCGACCCAGTACTTC
CSARDMGEGLPTQYF
>NA|TRBJ2-7|TRBV28|many
TGTGCCAGCAGTTTATCAGGGGCTACGCCCTACGAGCAGTACTTC
CASSLSGATPYEQYF
>NA|TRBJ1-1|TRBV6-5|many
TGTGCCAGCAGTTTAAATAGGGGCCTTAACACTGAAGCTTTCTTT
CASSLNRGLNTEAFF